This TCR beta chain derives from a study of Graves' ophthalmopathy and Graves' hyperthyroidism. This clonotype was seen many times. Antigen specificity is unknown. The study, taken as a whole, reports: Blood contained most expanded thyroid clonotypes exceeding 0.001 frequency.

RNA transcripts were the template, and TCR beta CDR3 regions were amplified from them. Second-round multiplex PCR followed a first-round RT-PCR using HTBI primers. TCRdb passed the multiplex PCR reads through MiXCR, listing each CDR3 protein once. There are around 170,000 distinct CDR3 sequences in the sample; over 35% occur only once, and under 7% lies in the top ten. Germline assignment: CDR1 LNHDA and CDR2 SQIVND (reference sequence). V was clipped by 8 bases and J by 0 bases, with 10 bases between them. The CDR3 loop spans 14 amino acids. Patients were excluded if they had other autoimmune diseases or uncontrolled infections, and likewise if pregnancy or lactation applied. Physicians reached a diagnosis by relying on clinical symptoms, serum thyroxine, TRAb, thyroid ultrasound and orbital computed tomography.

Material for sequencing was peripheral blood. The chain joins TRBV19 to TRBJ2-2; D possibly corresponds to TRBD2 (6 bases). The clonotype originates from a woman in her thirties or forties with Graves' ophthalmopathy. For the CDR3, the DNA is TGTGCCAGTCGCGGGACTCCGAACACCGGGGAGCTGTTTTTT. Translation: CASRGTPNTGELFF.